The next 11 T cell receptor beta chains were all read from a single sample in a study of blood T cell repertoires in COVID-19. Method: immunoSEQ multiplex PCR; TCRdb's copy keeps in-frame clones and lacks some. The sample contains under 300,000 clones, 85% to 90% of which appear only once. Specimen: peripheral blood. The receptors stem from a young man with active or convalescent COVID-19.

This clone has just one count. V is TRBV6-2 or TRBV6-3 and J is TRBJ2-1; 7 nucleotides match TRBD2. Trimming cost V 6 bases and J 5 bases; bases outside gene matches: 16. Germline values: CDR1 MNHEY, CDR2 SVGEGT. This CDR3 is built from 17 residues. The CDR3: CASRYPGTTIRDNEQFF. The DNA for the CDR3 is TGTGCCAGCAGATACCCTGGGACTACTATTCGGGACAATGAGCAGTTCTTC.

The genes are TRBV5-4 and TRBJ1-5; 9 nucleotides line up with TRBD1. The V gene end was trimmed by 3 bases and the J gene end by 7 bases; junction bases not matched to a gene: 8. The germline gives CDR1 SGHNT, CDR2 YYREEE (reference sequence). This CDR3 contains 15 residues. The CDR3 nucleotides are TGTGCCAGCAGCTGGACCGGGACAGGGCCCCAGCCCCAGCATTTT. The encoded protein is CASSWTGTGPQPQHF.

J is TRBJ2-7 and V is TRBV18, with a weak D call TRBD2 (6 bases). From germline, CDR1 is KGHSH and CDR2 LQKENI. The CDR3 totals 15 residues. With 1 base removed from V and 1 base from J, the gap between germline ends came to 11 bases. In DNA, the CDR3 is TGTGCCAGCTCACCACGGCCAGGACTATCCTACGAGCAGTACTTC. Its protein is CASSPRPGLSYEQYF.

The chain joins TRBV5-4 to TRBJ2-3, with 9 bases identical to TRBD2. This CDR3 contains 17 residues. The V gene end was trimmed by 2 bases and the J gene end by 4 bases; junction bases not matched to a gene: 11. Per germline, CDR1 SGHNT and CDR2 YYREEE (reference sequence). The CDR3 DNA sequence: TGTGCCAGCAGCTTTAAGGCTGGCGGGAGGGCCGCAGATACGCAGTATTTT. Translated: CASSFKAGGRAADTQYF.

This chain connects TRBV6-5 to TRBJ1-2; weak D call: TRBD1 (5 bases). This CDR3 is 12 amino acids long. V was pared by 8 bases and J by 8 bases, with 15 bases between. The germline CDR1 and CDR2 sequences are MNHEY and SVGAGI. The CDR3 protein is CASGDFSWGYTF. CDR3 sequence (DNA): TGTGCCAGCGGGGACTTTAGTTGGGGCTACACCTTC.

V and J are TRBV19 and TRBJ2-1; 11 bases map to TRBD2. Trimming at V came to 5 bases and at J to 6 bases, leaving 9 bases not matched to a gene. Germline assignment: CDR1 LNHDA and CDR2 SQIVND (reference sequence). This CDR3 comprises 16 residues. The CDR3 DNA sequence: TGTGCCAGTAGTCTAATAGCGGGAGGGCCCAGCAATGAGCAGTTCTTC. Protein: CASSLIAGGPSNEQFF.

This clone was seen just once. CDR3 nucleotides: TGTGCCTGGAGTGCACCGGGCGAGCAGTACTTC. Translated, it gives CAWSAPGEQYF. The chain joins TRBV30 to TRBJ2-7; D remains ambiguous. The CDR3 is made up of 11 amino acids. V shed 1 base and J shed 6 bases, with 7 bases lying between them. Germline CDR1 GTSNPN, CDR2 SVGIG (reference sequence).

This clone was seen only a few times. The same CDR3 arises from other DNA sequences in this sample as well. The rearrangement joins TRBV27 to TRBJ2-6; D not certain. This CDR3 is built from 14 residues. Germline CDR1 reads MNHEY; CDR2 reads SMNVEV (reference sequence). V lost 6 bases to trimming and J lost 0 bases, with 6 bases between them. The CDR3 is CASRWSSGANVLTF. As DNA, the CDR3 is TGTGCCAGCAGGTGGAGCTCTGGGGCCAACGTCCTGACTTTC.

The chain uses TRBV7-3 and TRBJ2-2; 10 positions agree with TRBD2. V lost 5 bases to trimming and J lost 4 bases; unmatched junction nucleotides: 13. The CDR3 is 18 residues long. The germline gives CDR1 SGHTA, CDR2 FQGTGA. The DNA for the CDR3 is TGTGCCAGCAGCCCCCGTCGGGTAGCGGGAGGAGGCACCGGGGAGCTGTTTTTT. This encodes CASSPRRVAGGGTGELFF.

This chain's CDR3 is CASSLQGTVSYEQYF. The CDR3 bases are TGTGCCAGCAGCTTGCAGGGGACAGTGAGCTACGAGCAGTACTTC. The chain joins TRBV7-9 to TRBJ2-7; 7 bases match TRBD1. CDR3 length: 15 residues. Germline assignment: CDR1 SEHNR and CDR2 FQNEAQ (reference sequence). V shed 3 bases, J shed 3 bases, and the junction held 8 bases outside the gene matches.

This clone has just one count. The chain recombines TRBV7-9 with TRBJ1-1; no reliable D call. V lost 4 bases and J 5 bases, leaving 8 bases between the germline ends. The length of the CDR3 is 12 residues. CDR1 and CDR2 from the germline V gene are SEHNR and FQNEAQ (reference sequence). The CDR3 DNA sequence: TGTGCCAGCAGCTCGAGGAGGACTGAAGCTTTCTTT. Its translation: CASSSRRTEAFF.